These 5 T cell receptor beta chains share one sample of origin, sequenced in a study of shared clonotypes between healthy human individuals. TCRdb's table, derived via immunoSEQ multiplex PCR, lists solely in-frame clones and lacks some. The sample records under 1,100,000 clones, 70% to 80% being singletons. Specimen: memory CD4+ T cells from PBMCs. Documented subset: CD45RA-negative fraction. The source is a man between 18 and 29 years old in good health. Some clones in this sample may be carry-over from other donors' samples.

This clone was detected only once. This chain joins TRBV5-1 and TRBJ2-7; 9 nucleotides agree with TRBD2. The CDR3 is 17 amino acids. V lost 8 bases, J lost 0 bases, and 15 bases stayed unmatched. The germline CDR1 and CDR2 sequences are SGHRS and YFSETQ. As DNA, the CDR3 is TGCGCCAGTAATTACCTGGGAGCTAGCGGGATCTCCTACGAGCAGTACTTC. Its protein is CASNYLGASGISYEQYF.

The chain has TRBV7-2 and TRBJ1-1, with TRBD1 identical over 7 bases. Germline CDR1 SGHTA, CDR2 FQGNSA. Trimming took 3 bases from V and 0 from J; bases not matched to a gene: 4. CDR3 size: 15 residues. The CDR3 DNA reads TGTGCCAGCAGCTTTCTAGGGGGCGTGAACACTGAAGCTTTCTTT. Protein: CASSFLGGVNTEAFF.

The CDR3 sequence: CASSLGGKRGYTF. The CDR3 DNA reads TGTGCCAGCAGTTTAGGGGGGAAGAGGGGCTACACCTTC. The chain employs TRBV6-5 and TRBJ1-2; TRBD1 might be the D (6 bases). The CDR3 is made up of 13 amino acids. Germline CDR1 MNHEY, CDR2 SVGAGI. Trimming left V 4 bases short and J 8 bases short, with 14 bases between.

The chain couples TRBV7-9 to TRBJ1-1; 11 nucleotides align to TRBD1. V lost 4 bases, J lost 4 bases, and 11 bases stayed unmatched. Germline V gives CDR1 SEHNR, CDR2 FQNEAQ (reference sequence). The CDR3 has 17 residues. Here the CDR3 reads CASSSDRGQPRTTEAFF. The CDR3 DNA reads TGTGCCAGCAGCTCGGACAGGGGGCAGCCAAGGACCACTGAAGCTTTCTTT.

This chain links TRBV7-9 with TRBJ1-3; a weak D match, TRBD1 (5 bases). The V end was cut by 11 bases, the J end by 1 base, with 12 bases between. The germline gives CDR1 SEHNR, CDR2 FQNEAQ (reference sequence). The CDR3 has 13 amino acids. The CDR3 region has the DNA TGTGCCGGGAGGGCAGGGTCTGGAAACACCATATATTTT. It translates to CAGRAGSGNTIYF.